This T cell receptor beta chain comes out of a study of T-cell reconstitution after alpha-beta-depleted transplantation in children. The CDR3 is 16 amino acids. The germline CDR1 and CDR2 sequences are SGHDN and FVKESK. V lost 4 bases, J lost 6 bases, and 12 bases stayed unmatched. Unique molecular identifiers were incorporated during preparation of the TCRbeta library. TCRdb independently ran MiXCR on the PCR reads; one entry per CDR3 protein. The table shows about 830,000 distinct CDR3 sequences, with under 20% occurring only once. As for this clonotype: Its antigen is not identified.

Findings and limits, study-wide: In some patients, recipient T cells and intrathymic progenitors surviving conditioning explained high day-60 diversity. Approximately two months post-transplant, alpha-beta T cells reportedly originated from several hundred expanded graft clones.

The chain combines TRBV14 with TRBJ2-7; TRBD2 matches at 10 bases. Sample: PBMCs, mostly from graft donor cells, taken 360 days after TCRalphabeta/CD19-depleted stem cell transplant. The clonotype originates from a male patient younger than 18 who had a stem cell transplant for acute lymphoblastic leukemia, so the T cells may come from the graft donor. For the CDR3, the DNA is TGTGCCAGCAGCCTGAGATTTGGGGCTAGCGGGAGCGAGCAGTACTTC. Its protein is CASSLRFGASGSEQYF.